A selection of T cell receptor beta chains follows, all from one sample in a study of T cells in localized non-small cell lung cancer. Assay: immunoSEQ multiplex PCR; the TCRdb copy retains only in-frame clones and omits some. The sample records 7,000 to 8,000 clones, about 91% being singletons. The source material was peripheral blood mononuclear cells, sampled before any cancer treatment. These receptors were collected from a male donor older than 55 with stage II lung adenocarcinoma. Both conserved end residues are part of each CDR3.

J gene,V gene,CDR3 protein
TRBJ2-2,TRBV7-2,CASSTRPANTGELFF
TRBJ2-6,TRBV30,CAWSGIREQSFSGANVLTF
TRBJ2-7,TRBV6-6,CASRYSGASSYEQYF
TRBJ2-5,TRBV5-6,CASSLRQGGETQYF
TRBJ2-2,TRBV5-1,CASSLSVGQNTGELFF
TRBJ1-6,TRBV14,CASSQAIVYSPLHF
TRBJ1-3,TRBV5-5,CASSFQGQGPGNTIYF
TRBJ1-2,TRBV10-3,CASRPTGTPGGYTF
TRBJ1-1,TRBV4-1,CASTPGQERNTEAFF
TRBJ1-1,TRBV18,CASSGDRDTEAFF
TRBJ1-4,TRBV7-9,CASSLGQDPPLFF
TRBJ1-1,TRBV6-5,CASSSIGGSAFF
TRBJ1-5,TRBV2,CASRGSNQPQHF
TRBJ2-7,TRBV9,CASSPRTSLSYEQYF
TRBJ2-1,TRBV2,CASRGSFLYNEQFF
TRBJ1-5,TRBV10-3,CAISDSNQPQHF
TRBJ1-2,TRBV6-5,CASSKDRGYYGYTF
TRBJ2-5,TRBV29-1,CSARGGLETQYF
TRBJ1-1,TRBV6-1,CASSEGTFWGTEAFF
TRBJ2-7,TRBV5-4,CASSLGVAAYEQYF
TRBJ2-7,TRBV7-2,CASSLDPSAGAGYEQYF
TRBJ1-6,TRBV10-3,CAISEVRGGSPLHF
TRBJ2-5,TRBV7-2,CASSLPYQETQYF
TRBJ2-7,TRBV6-4,CASSEGRGGEQYF
TRBJ2-7,TRBV5-1,CASSIDQNPSYEQYF
TRBJ2-6,TRBV4-2,CASSYLDKVTKSGQLLTF
TRBJ1-5,TRBV27,CASSLYLGNQPQHF
TRBJ2-7,TRBV14,CASSFSGGYEQYF
TRBJ1-1,TRBV28,CASSSPAAGNTEAFF
TRBJ1-2,TRBV7-8,CASSMSGPPSLYGYTF
TRBJ1-1,TRBV2,CASSGSMNTEAFF
TRBJ1-2,TRBV10-1,CASSSDSRYGYTF
TRBJ2-7,TRBV10-1,CASSLGQASEQYF
TRBJ1-2,TRBV5-6,CASSLAVASYGYTF
TRBJ1-1,TRBV18,CASSPQELNTEAFF
TRBJ1-1,TRBV4-3,CASSQARGGQLNTEAFF
TRBJ1-5,TRBV29-1,CSVELERNQPQHF
TRBJ2-5,TRBV5-1,CASSFSGTGGETQYF
TRBJ2-3,TRBV10-2,CASSENGARGTQYF
TRBJ2-1,TRBV6-4,CASRQFPGGQASYNEQFF
TRBJ1-3,TRBV6-5,CASSSGQSGNTIYF
TRBJ2-3,TRBV10-3,CAIRTGPGTDTQYF
TRBJ1-2,TRBV2,CASSAGTGVGYTF
TRBJ2-7,TRBV10-1,CASSFQGRDEQYF
TRBJ2-4,TRBV7-2,CASSLSIEAKNIQYF
TRBJ2-3,TRBV20-1,CSAPLTDTQYF
TRBJ2-7,TRBV6-1,CASSSGDRLEQYF
TRBJ2-1,TRBV5-1,CASSFQGWSYNEQFF
TRBJ2-3,TRBV18,CASSPPVTDTQYF
TRBJ2-4,TRBV5-4,CASSLGGQSLGDIQYF
TRBJ2-1,TRBV6-5,CASILDASSYNEQFF
TRBJ1-2,TRBV6-5,CASSYSGQVNGYTF
TRBJ2-5,TRBV7-9,CASSPSIGTGMETQYF
TRBJ2-3,TRBV2,CASRGGDTQYF
TRBJ2-3,TRBV29-1,CSVDTTATDTQYF
TRBJ2-7,TRBV7-2,CASSLTSAGPYEQYF
TRBJ2-2,TRBV5-4,CASSLVSGTGELFF
TRBJ1-2,TRBV5-6,CASSGGGGAYGYTF